This is a list of T cell receptor beta chains from one sample in a study of control samples from healthy donors and cancer patients. Measured with immunoSEQ multiplex PCR; TCRdb has only the in-frame clones, and not every one. Altogether about 130,000 clones are present, roughly 92% being singletons, with the ten largest covering less than 7%. Sequencing was performed on blood. These receptors were obtained from a man between 18 and 35 years old in good health. Both conserved end residues are part of each CDR3. A D gene is named only where the DNA matches it firmly. Expanded clones get a size class; other rows say once, few or many, or leave the size out.

CSVGTAGNTIYF	TGCAGCGTCGGGACAGCTGGAAACACCATATATTTT	NA	TRBV29-1	TRBJ1-3	TRBD1
CASSQDGEQFF	TGTGCCAGCAGCCAAGACGGAGAGCAGTTCTTC	NA	TRBV14	TRBJ2-1	NA
CASSPRGADNSPLHF	TGTGCCAGCAGCCCCCGGGGAGCGGACAATTCACCCCTCCACTTT	NA	TRBV9	TRBJ1-6	NA
CASSWDSEPQHF	TGTGCCAGCTCCTGGGATTCGGAGCCCCAGCATTTT	once	TRBV2	TRBJ1-5	NA
CASSQEIDGGDTGELFF	TGTGCCAGCAGCCAAGAAATAGACGGGGGGGACACCGGGGAGCTGTTTTTT	NA	TRBV3-1/TRBV3-2	TRBJ2-2	TRBD2
CAISATSGGETQYF	TGTGCCATCAGTGCTACTAGCGGGGGTGAGACCCAGTACTTC	once	TRBV10-3	TRBJ2-5	TRBD2
CASSRTGLYLETQYF	TGTGCCAGCAGCCGAACTGGTCTGTATCTGGAGACCCAGTACTTC	NA	TRBV4-2	TRBJ2-5	NA
CASSQGTGGAGLTQYF	TGCGCCAGCAGCCAAGGAACAGGGGGCGCGGGGCTTACGCAGTATTTT	NA	TRBV4-1	TRBJ2-3	TRBD1
CASSRPADTQYF	TGCGCCAGCAGCCGGCCCGCAGATACGCAGTATTTT	NA	TRBV4-1	TRBJ2-3	NA
CASRGTGSPLHF	TGTGCCAGCAGGGGGACAGGTTCACCCCTCCACTTT	NA	TRBV9	TRBJ1-6	TRBD1
CASSPPGGGFSGNTIYF	TGTGCCAGCAGCCCCCCGGGGGGGGGATTCTCTGGAAACACCATATATTTT	NA	TRBV9	TRBJ1-3	NA
CASSLRGGLHEQFF	TGTGCCAGCAGTTTGCGGGGGGGCTTGCATGAGCAGTTCTTC	NA	TRBV6-5	TRBJ2-1	TRBD2
CASSLSQVVSNQPQHF	TGTGCCAGCTCACTGTCGCAGGTGGTAAGCAATCAGCCCCAGCATTTT	NA	TRBV18	TRBJ1-5	NA
CSVEVVRGAYGYTF	TGCAGCGTTGAAGTGGTCAGGGGGGCATATGGCTACACCTTC	NA	TRBV29-1	TRBJ1-2	TRBD1
CASSLGQAQETQYF	TGCGCCAGCAGCTTGGGACAGGCTCAAGAGACCCAGTACTTC	NA	TRBV5-1	TRBJ2-5	NA
CASSSLTAGSEQFF	TGTGCCAGCAGCTCCCTTACCGCTGGCAGTGAGCAGTTCTTC	NA	TRBV5-6	TRBJ2-1	NA
CASSSGTGLGKLFF	TGTGCCAGCAGCTCCGGGACAGGGTTGGGAAAACTGTTTTTT	NA	TRBV7-9	TRBJ1-4	TRBD1
CASSQVPGPVGVHNEQFF	TGTGCCAGCAGCCAAGTCCCCGGACCGGTGGGTGTCCACAATGAGCAGTTCTTC	NA	TRBV3-1/TRBV3-2	TRBJ2-1	NA
CASWRRHEQYF	TGTGCCAGCTGGAGACGGCACGAGCAGTACTTC	NA	TRBV5-6	TRBJ2-7	NA
CASSQAEGDGTEAFF	TGTGCCAGCAGCCAAGCAGAAGGGGATGGCACTGAAGCTTTCTTT	NA	TRBV4-2	TRBJ1-1	NA
CASSFSGDGYTF	TGTGCCAGCAGTTTTTCAGGGGACGGCTACACCTTC	NA	TRBV12-3/TRBV12-4	TRBJ1-2	NA
CAITPLRNTEAFF	TGTGCCATCACCCCTTTACGGAACACTGAAGCTTTCTTT	NA	TRBV10-3	TRBJ1-1	NA
CASSTQWGILYEQYF	TGTGCCAGCAGCACCCAGTGGGGAATCCTCTACGAGCAGTACTTC	NA	TRBV2	TRBJ2-7	NA
CASSSRTESSGNTIYF	TGTGCCAGCAGCTCACGGACTGAAAGCTCTGGAAACACCATATATTTT	NA	TRBV11-2	TRBJ1-3	NA
CATSDAGTGTGELFF	TGTGCCACCAGTGACGCCGGGACAGGCACCGGGGAGCTGTTTTTT	NA	TRBV24-1	TRBJ2-2	TRBD1
CASSFRRPEETQYF	TGCGCCAGCAGCTTCCGGAGACCTGAGGAGACCCAGTACTTC	once	TRBV5-1	TRBJ2-5	NA
CASSQAGGLGNIQYF	TGTGCCAGCAGCCAAGCGGGGGGGCTAGGGAACATTCAGTACTTC	NA	TRBV3-1/TRBV3-2	TRBJ2-4	TRBD2
CASGYNLRRTNYGYTF	TGTGCCAGCGGATATAACCTTCGACGGACTAACTATGGCTACACCTTC	NA	TRBV27	TRBJ1-2	NA
CASSGGDYGYTF	TGTGCCAGCAGCGGGGGGGATTATGGCTACACCTTC	NA	TRBV9	TRBJ1-2	NA
CASRDGQAGNTIYF	TGCGCCAGCAGAGATGGACAGGCAGGAAACACCATATATTTT	NA	TRBV5-1	TRBJ1-3	TRBD1
CASSLDAGSHNSPLHF	TGTGCCAGCAGCTTAGATGCGGGGTCCCATAATTCACCCCTCCACTTT	NA	TRBV11-2	TRBJ1-6	NA
CASSLSGDTGELFF	TGCGCCAGCAGCTTGTCAGGGGACACCGGGGAGCTGTTTTTT	NA	TRBV5-1	TRBJ2-2	NA
CASSEHHRDNQPQHF	TGTGCCAGCAGTGAACATCACAGGGACAATCAGCCCCAGCATTTT	NA	TRBV2	TRBJ1-5	NA
CASSLQAGYGYTF	TGTGCCAGCAGCTTACAGGCAGGCTATGGCTACACCTTC	once	TRBV11-2	TRBJ1-2	NA
CATSRDLGSSYEQYF	TGTGCCACCAGCAGAGATCTGGGTAGCTCCTACGAGCAGTACTTC	NA	TRBV15	TRBJ2-7	NA
CASSQVHRNTEAFF	TGCGCCAGCAGCCAAGTCCACCGGAACACTGAAGCTTTCTTT	NA	TRBV4-1	TRBJ1-1	NA
CSASDSYEQYF	TGCAGTGCTAGCGACAGTTACGAGCAGTACTTC	NA	TRBV20-1	TRBJ2-7	NA
CASSEVGLNYGYTF	TGTGCCAGCAGTGAAGTTGGACTTAACTATGGCTACACCTTC	NA	TRBV6-1	TRBJ1-2	NA
CASSKGGLFYGYTF	TGTGCCAGTAGTAAGGGCGGTCTCTTCTATGGCTACACCTTC	NA	TRBV19	TRBJ1-2	NA
CASSPGTGPTTNEKLFF	TGCGCCAGCAGCCCGGGGACAGGCCCAACAACTAATGAAAAACTGTTTTTT	NA	TRBV5-1	TRBJ1-4	TRBD1
CASSSPADTQYF	TGTGCCAGCAGTTCCCCCGCGGATACGCAGTATTTT	NA	TRBV12-3/TRBV12-4	TRBJ2-3	NA